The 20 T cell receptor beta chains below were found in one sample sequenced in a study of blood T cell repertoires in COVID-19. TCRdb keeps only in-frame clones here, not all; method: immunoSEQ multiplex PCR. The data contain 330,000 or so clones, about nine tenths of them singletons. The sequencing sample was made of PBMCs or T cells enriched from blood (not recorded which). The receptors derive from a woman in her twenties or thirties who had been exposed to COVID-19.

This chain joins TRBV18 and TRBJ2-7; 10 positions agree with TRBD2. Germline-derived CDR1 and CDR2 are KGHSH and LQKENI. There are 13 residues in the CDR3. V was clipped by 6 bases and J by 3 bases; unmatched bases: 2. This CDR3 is CASSPSGSYEQYF. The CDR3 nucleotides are TGTGCCAGCTCCCCTAGCGGGAGCTACGAGCAGTACTTC.

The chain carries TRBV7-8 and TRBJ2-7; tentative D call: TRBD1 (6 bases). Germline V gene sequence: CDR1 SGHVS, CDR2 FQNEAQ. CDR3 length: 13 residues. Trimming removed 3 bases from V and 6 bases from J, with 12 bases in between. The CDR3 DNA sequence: TGTGCCAGCAGCTTTAGCACAGGGCGCGAGCAGTACTTC. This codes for CASSFSTGREQYF.

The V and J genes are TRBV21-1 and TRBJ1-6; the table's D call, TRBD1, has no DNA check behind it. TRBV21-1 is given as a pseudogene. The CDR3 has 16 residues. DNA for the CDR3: TGTGCCAGCAGCTTAATGGGACAGGGTGAAGATTCACCCCTCCACTTT. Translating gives CASSLMGQGEDSPLHF.

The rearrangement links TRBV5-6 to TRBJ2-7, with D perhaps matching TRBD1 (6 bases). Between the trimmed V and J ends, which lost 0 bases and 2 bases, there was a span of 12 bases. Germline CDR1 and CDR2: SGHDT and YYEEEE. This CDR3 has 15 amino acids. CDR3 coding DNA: TGTGCCAGCAGCTTGGCCCGACAGGCCACCTACGAGCAGTACTTC. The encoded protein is CASSLARQATYEQYF.

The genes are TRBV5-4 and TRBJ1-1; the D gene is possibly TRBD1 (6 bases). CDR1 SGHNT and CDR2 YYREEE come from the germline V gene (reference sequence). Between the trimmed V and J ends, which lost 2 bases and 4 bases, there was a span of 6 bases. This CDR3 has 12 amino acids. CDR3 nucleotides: TGTGCCAGCAGCTTCAGGGGCACTGAAGCTTTCTTT. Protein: CASSFRGTEAFF.

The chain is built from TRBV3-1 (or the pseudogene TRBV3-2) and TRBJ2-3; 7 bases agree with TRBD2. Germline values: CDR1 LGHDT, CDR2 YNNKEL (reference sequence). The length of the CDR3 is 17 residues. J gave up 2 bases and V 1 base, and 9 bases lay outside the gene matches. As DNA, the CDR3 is TGTGCCAGCAGCCAAGCCCGGGCTAGCGGTTACACAGATACGCAGTATTTT. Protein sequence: CASSQARASGYTDTQYF.

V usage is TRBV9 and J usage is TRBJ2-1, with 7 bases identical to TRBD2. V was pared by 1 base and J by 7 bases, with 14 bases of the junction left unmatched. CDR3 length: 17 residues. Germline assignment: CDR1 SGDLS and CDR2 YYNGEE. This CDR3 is CASSVRAGGSLMNEQFF. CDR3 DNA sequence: TGTGCCAGCAGCGTACGAGCGGGCGGGAGCCTGATGAATGAGCAGTTCTTC.

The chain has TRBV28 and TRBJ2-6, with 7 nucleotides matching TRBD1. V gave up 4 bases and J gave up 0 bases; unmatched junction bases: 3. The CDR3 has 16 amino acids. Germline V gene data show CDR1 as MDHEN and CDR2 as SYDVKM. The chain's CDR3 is CASSYRGGSGANVLTF. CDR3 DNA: TGTGCCAGCAGTTACAGGGGTGGCTCTGGGGCCAACGTCCTGACTTTC. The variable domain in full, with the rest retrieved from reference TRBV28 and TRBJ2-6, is DVKVTQSSRYLVKRTGEKVFLECVQDMDHENMFWYRQDPGLGLRLIYFSYDVKMKEKGDIPEGYSVSREKKERFSLILESASTNQTSMYLCASSYRGGSGANVLTFGAGSRLTVL.

The CDR3 coding sequence is TGTGCCAGCAGCCAAGTAACTAGCGGGAGGTATGAAGAGACCCAGTACTTC. It is translated as CASSQVTSGRYEETQYF. The chain has TRBV3-1 (or the pseudogene TRBV3-2) and TRBJ2-5, with TRBD2 identical over 12 bases. Germline CDR1 reads LGHDT; CDR2 reads YNNKEL (reference sequence). After removal of 1 base from V and 3 bases from J, the junction contained 6 bases not matched to a gene. The CDR3 has 17 residues.

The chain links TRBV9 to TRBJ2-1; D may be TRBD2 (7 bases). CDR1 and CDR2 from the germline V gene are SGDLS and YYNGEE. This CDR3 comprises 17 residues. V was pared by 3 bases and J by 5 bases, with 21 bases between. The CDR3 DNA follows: TGTGCCAGCAGCGCCCCCAAGGGGGGGGAAGAAGACAATGAGCAGTTCTTC. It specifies CASSAPKGGEEDNEQFF.

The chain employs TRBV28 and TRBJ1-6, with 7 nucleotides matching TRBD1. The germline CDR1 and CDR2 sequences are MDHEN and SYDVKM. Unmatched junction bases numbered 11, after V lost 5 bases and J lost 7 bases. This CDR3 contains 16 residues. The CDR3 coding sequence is TGTGCCAGCAGTCCCGTTGGAAGGGGGCAAAATTCACCCCTCCACTTT. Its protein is CASSPVGRGQNSPLHF.

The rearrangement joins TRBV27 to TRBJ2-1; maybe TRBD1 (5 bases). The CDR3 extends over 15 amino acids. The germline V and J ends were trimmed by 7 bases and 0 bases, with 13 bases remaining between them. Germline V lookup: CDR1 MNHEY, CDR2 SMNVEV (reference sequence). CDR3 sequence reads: CASKVGRPSYNEQFF. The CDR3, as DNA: TGTGCCAGCAAGGTGGGGCGCCCCTCCTACAATGAGCAGTTCTTC.

The CDR3 spells CASSSTGLAGFPEQYF. CDR3 sequence (DNA): TGTGCCAGCAGCTCAACAGGACTAGCGGGATTTCCCGAGCAGTACTTC. The chain uses TRBV11-3 and TRBJ2-7; the match to TRBD2 covers 12 bases. Germline assignment: CDR1 SGHNT and CDR2 YENEEA. The CDR3 runs to 16 residues. V trimming: 4 bases; J trimming: 6 bases; junction bases outside the gene matches: 10.

CDR3 amino acids: CASSQGEGGSYEQYF. CDR3 nucleotide sequence: TGCGCCAGCAGCCAAGGTGAGGGAGGCTCCTACGAGCAGTACTTC. The J gene is TRBJ2-7, the V gene TRBV4-1, with a possible D match to TRBD2 (6 bases). The length of the CDR3 is 15 residues. Germline V gives CDR1 MGHRA, CDR2 YSYEKL. Trimming shortened V by 1 base and J by 0 bases, and 10 bases separated the two germline ends.

Here the CDR3 DNA reads TGTGCCAGCAGGCTCCCCCCCCAGGGGCCGGAGCAGTACTTC. Its translation: CASRLPPQGPEQYF. The V gene is TRBV5-6, the J gene TRBJ2-7; TRBD1 might be the D (6 bases). Germline CDR1 reads SGHDT; CDR2 reads YYEEEE. The CDR3 is 14 amino acids. The ends were cut back, 5 bases at V and 7 bases at J, with 19 bases in the middle.

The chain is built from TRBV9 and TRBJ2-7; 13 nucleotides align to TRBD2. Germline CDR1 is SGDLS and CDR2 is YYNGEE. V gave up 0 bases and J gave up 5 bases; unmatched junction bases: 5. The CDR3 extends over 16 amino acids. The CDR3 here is CASSVGTSGRVDEQYF. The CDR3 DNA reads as TGTGCCAGCAGCGTAGGGACTAGCGGGAGAGTCGACGAGCAGTACTTC.

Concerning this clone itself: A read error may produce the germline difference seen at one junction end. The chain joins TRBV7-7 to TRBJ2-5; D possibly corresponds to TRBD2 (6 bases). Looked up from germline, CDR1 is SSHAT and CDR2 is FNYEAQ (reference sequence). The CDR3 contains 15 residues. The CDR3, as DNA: TGTGCTAGCAGCTTACTCTGGGGGGACCAAGAGACCCAGTACTTC. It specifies CASSLLWGDQETQYF.

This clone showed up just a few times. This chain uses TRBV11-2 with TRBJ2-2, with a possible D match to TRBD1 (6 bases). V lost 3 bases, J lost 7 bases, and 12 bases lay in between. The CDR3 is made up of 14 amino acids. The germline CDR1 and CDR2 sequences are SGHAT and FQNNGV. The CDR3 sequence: CASSFQGSSGELFF. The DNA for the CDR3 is TGTGCCAGCAGCTTCCAGGGGTCGAGCGGGGAGCTGTTTTTT.

DNA of the CDR3: TGTGCCAGCAGTTCAGCCTGGGACAGTTTTGTCTCCTACGAGCAGTACTTC. Translating it yields CASSSAWDSFVSYEQYF. The J gene is TRBJ2-7, the V gene TRBV28; 7 bases map to TRBD1. Trimming cost V 4 bases and J 0 bases; bases outside gene matches: 12. Germline lookup yields CDR1 MDHEN and CDR2 SYDVKM. This CDR3 spans 17 amino acids.

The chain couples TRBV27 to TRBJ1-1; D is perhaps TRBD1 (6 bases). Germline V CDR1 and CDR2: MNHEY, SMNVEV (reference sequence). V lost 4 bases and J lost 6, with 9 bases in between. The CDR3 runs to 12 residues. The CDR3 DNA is TGTGCCAGCAGTTCACAGGGCTCTGAAGCTTTCTTT. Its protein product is CASSSQGSEAFF.